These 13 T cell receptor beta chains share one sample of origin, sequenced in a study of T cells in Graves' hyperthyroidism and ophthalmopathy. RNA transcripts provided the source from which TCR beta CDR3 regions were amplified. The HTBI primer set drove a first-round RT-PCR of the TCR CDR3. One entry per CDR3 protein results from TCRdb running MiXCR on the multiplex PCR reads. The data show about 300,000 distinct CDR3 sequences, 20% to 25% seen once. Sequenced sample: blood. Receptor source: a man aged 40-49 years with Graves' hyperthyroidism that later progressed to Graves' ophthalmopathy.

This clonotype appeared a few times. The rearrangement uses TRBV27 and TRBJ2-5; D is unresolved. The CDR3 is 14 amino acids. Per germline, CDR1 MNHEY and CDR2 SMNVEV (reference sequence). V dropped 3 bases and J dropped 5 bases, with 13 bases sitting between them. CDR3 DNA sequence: TGTGCCAGCAGTTTTTCGGCGACCGATGAGACCCAGTACTTC. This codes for CASSFSATDETQYF.

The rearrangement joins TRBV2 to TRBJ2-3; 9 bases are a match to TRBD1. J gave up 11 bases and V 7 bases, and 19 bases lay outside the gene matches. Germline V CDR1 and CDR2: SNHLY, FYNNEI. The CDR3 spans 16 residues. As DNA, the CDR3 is TGTGCCAGCAAGTCTCCGGGACAGGGCGGGGCCGGGGGGCAGTATTTT. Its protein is CASKSPGQGGAGGQYF.

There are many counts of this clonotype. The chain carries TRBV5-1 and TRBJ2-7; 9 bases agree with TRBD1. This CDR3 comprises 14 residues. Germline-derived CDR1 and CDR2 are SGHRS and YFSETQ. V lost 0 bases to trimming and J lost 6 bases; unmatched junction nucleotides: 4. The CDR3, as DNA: TGCGCCAGCAGCTTGGGGGGACAGGGATCCGAGCAGTACTTC. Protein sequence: CASSLGGQGSEQYF. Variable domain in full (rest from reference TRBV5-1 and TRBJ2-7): KAGVTQTPRYLIKTRGQQVTLSCSPISGHRSVSWYQQTPGQGLQFLFEYFSETQRNKGNFPGRFSGRQFSNSRSEMNVSTLELGDSALYLCASSLGGQGSEQYFGPGTRLTVT.

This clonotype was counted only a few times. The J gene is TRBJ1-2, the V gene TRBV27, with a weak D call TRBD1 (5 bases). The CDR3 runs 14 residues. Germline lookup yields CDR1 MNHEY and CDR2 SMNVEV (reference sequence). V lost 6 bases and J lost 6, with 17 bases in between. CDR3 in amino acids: CASSRPGGGDGYTF. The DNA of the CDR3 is TGTGCCAGCAGCCGCCCGGGGGGTGGTGATGGCTACACCTTC.

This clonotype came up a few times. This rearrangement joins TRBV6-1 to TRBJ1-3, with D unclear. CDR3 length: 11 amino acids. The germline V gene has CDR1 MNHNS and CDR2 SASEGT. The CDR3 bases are TGTGGCTCGCAAGCGGCCCGGACCATATATTTT. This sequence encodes CGSQAARTIYF.

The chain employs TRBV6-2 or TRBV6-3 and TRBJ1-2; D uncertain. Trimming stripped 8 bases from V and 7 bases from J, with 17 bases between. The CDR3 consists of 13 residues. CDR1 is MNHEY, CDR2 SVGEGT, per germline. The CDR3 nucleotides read TGTGCCAGCGAGGATCCTAACTACTCTGGCTACACCTTC. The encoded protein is CASEDPNYSGYTF.

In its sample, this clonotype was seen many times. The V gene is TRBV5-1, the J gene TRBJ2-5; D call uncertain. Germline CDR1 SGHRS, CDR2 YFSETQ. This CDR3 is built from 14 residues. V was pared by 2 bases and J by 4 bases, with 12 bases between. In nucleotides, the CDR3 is TGCGCCAGCAGCTTAAACCTTGGAGTAGAGACCCAGTACTTC. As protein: CASSLNLGVETQYF. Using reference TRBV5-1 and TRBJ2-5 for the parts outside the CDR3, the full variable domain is KAGVTQTPRYLIKTRGQQVTLSCSPISGHRSVSWYQQTPGQGLQFLFEYFSETQRNKGNFPGRFSGRQFSNSRSEMNVSTLELGDSALYLCASSLNLGVETQYFGPGTRLLVL.

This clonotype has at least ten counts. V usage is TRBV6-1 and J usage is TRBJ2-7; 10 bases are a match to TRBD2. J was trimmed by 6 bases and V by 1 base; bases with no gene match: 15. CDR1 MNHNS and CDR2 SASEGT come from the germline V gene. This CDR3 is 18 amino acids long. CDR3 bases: TGTGCCAGCAGTGAAGTACTCTCATCCCTAGCGGGAGTTTGCGAGCAGTACTTC. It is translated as CASSEVLSSLAGVCEQYF.

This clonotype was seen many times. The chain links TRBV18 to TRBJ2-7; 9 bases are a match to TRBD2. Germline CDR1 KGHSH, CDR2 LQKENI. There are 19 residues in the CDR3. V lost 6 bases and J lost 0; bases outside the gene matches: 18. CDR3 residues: CASSPTGLASNPSSYEQYF. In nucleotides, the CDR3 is TGTGCCAGCTCGCCCACCGGACTAGCGTCAAACCCTAGCTCCTACGAGCAGTACTTC.

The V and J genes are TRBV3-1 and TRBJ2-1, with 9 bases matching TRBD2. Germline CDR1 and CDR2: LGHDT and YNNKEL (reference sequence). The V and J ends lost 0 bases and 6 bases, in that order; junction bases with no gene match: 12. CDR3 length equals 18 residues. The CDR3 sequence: CASSQEEGREGLVNEQFF. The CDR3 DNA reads TGTGCCAGCAGCCAAGAAGAGGGGCGGGAGGGCTTGGTCAATGAGCAGTTCTTC.

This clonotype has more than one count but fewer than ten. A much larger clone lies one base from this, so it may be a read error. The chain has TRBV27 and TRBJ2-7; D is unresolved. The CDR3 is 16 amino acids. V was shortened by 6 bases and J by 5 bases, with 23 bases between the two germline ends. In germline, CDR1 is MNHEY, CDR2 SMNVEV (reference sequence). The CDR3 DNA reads TGTGCCAGCAGGGAACCGGGTATTTCTTCCTTCCACGAGCAGTACTTC. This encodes CASREPGISSFHEQYF.

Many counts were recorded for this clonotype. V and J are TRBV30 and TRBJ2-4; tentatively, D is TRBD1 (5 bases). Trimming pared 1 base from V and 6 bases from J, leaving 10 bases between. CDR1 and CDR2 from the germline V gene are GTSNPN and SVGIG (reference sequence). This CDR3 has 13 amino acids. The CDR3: CAWSAPDRNIQYF. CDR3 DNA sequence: TGTGCCTGGAGTGCCCCCGACAGAAACATTCAGTACTTC. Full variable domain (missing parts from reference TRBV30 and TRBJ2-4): SQTIHQWPATLVQPVGSPLSLECTVEGTSNPNLYWYRQAAGRGLQLLFYSVGIGQISSEVPQNLSASRPQDRQFILSSKKLLLSDSGFYLCAWSAPDRNIQYFGAGTRLSVL.

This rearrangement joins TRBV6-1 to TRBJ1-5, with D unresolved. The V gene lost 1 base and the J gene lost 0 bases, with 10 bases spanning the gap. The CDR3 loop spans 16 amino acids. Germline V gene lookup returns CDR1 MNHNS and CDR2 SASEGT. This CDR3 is CASSEGRFSSNQPQHF. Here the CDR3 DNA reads TGTGCCAGCAGTGAAGGCAGGTTCAGTAGCAATCAGCCCCAGCATTTT.